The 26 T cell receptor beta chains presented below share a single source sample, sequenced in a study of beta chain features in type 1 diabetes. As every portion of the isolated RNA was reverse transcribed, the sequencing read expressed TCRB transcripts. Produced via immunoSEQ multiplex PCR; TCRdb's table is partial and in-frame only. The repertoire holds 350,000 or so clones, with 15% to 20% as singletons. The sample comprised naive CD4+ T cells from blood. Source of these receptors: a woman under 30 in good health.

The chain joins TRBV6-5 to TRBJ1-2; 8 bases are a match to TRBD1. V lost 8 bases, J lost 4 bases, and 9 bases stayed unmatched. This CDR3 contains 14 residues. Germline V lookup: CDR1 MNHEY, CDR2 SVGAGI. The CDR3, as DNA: TGTGCCAGCTCGACCCCCAGGGGGCTCTATGGCTACACCTTC. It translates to CASSTPRGLYGYTF.

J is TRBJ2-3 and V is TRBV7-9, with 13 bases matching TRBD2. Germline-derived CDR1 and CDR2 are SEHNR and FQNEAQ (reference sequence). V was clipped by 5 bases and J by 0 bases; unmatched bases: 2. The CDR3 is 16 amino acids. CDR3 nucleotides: TGTGCCAGCAGCACGGGACTAGCGGGAAGCACAGATACGCAGTATTTT. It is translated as CASSTGLAGSTDTQYF. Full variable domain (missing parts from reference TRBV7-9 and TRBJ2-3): DTGVSQNPRHKITKRGQNVTFRCDPISEHNRLYWYRQTLGQGPEFLTYFQNEAQLEKSRLLSDRFSAERPKGSFSTLEIQRTEQGDSAMYLCASSTGLAGSTDTQYFGPGTRLTVL.

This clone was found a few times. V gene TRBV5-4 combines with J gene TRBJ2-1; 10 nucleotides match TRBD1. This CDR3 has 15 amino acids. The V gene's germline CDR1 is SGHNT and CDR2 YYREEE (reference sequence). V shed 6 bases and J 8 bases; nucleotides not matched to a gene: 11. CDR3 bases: TGTGCCAGCACCATTCCGGGACAGGGGTTTGATGAGCAGTTCTTC. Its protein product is CASTIPGQGFDEQFF.

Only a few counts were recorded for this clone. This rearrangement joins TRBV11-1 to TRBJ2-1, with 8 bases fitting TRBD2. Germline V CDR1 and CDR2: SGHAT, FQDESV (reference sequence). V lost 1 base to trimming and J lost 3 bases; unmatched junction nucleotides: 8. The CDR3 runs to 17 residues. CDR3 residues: CASSLGGSGAFYNEQFF. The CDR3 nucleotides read TGTGCCAGCAGCTTAGGGGGTAGCGGGGCTTTCTACAATGAGCAGTTCTTC.

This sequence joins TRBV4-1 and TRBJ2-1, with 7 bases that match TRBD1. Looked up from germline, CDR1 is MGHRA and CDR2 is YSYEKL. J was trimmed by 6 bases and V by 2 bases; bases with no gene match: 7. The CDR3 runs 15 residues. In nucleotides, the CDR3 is TGCGCCAGCAGCCAATACGGCAACAGGGGCAATGAGCAGTTCTTC. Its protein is CASSQYGNRGNEQFF.

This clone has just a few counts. The CDR3 DNA reads TGTGCCAGCAGCCCCTCCCCCCGGGAGGGCGAATTCTTC. It yields the protein CASSPSPREGEFF. The rearrangement links TRBV9 to TRBJ2-1, with TRBD2 matching over 8 bases. Germline V gene lookup returns CDR1 SGDLS and CDR2 YYNGEE. The ends lost 4 bases at V and 16 bases at J; junction bases unmatched: 13. This CDR3 is 13 amino acids long.

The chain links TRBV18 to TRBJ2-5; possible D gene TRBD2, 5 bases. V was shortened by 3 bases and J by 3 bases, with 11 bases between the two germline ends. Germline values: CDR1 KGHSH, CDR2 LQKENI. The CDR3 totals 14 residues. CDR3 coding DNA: TGTGCCAGCTCACCTCGCGGGTCGAAAGAGACCCAGTACTTC. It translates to CASSPRGSKETQYF.

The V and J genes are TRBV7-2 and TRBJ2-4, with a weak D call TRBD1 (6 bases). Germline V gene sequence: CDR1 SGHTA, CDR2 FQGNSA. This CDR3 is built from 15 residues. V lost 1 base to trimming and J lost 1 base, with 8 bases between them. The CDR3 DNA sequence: TGTGCCAGCAGCTTAGTCGGACAGGCCAAAAACATTCAGTACTTC. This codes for CASSLVGQAKNIQYF.

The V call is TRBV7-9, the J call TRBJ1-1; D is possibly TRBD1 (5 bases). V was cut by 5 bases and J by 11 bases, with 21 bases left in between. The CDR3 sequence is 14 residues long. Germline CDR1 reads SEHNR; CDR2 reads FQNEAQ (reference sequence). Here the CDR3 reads CASSPNLRGREAFF. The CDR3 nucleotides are TGTGCCAGCAGCCCGAACCTGCGGGGGAGGGAGGCTTTCTTT. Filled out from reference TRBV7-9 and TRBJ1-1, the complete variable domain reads DTGVSQNPRHKITKRGQNVTFRCDPISEHNRLYWYRQTLGQGPEFLTYFQNEAQLEKSRLLSDRFSAERPKGSFSTLEIQRTEQGDSAMYLCASSPNLRGREAFFGQGTRLTVV.

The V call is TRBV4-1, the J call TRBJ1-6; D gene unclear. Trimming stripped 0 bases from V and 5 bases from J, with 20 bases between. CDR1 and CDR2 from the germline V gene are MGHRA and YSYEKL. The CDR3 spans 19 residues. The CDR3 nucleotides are TGCGCCAGCAGCCAAGATTATCCCCACGGGTTCGGAAATAATTCACCCCTCCACTTT. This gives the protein CASSQDYPHGFGNNSPLHF.

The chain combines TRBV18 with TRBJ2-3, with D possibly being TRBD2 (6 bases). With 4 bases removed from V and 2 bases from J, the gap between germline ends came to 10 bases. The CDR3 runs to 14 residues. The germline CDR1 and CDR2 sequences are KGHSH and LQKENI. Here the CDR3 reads CASSRGLYTDTQYF. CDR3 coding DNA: TGTGCCAGCTCACGGGGACTGTACACAGATACGCAGTATTTT.

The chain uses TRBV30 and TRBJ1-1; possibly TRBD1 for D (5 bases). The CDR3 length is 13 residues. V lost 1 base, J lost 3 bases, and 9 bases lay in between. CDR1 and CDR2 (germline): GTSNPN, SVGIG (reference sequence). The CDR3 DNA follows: TGTGCCTGGAGTGCCACGGGGGACACTGAAGCTTTCTTT. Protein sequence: CAWSATGDTEAFF.

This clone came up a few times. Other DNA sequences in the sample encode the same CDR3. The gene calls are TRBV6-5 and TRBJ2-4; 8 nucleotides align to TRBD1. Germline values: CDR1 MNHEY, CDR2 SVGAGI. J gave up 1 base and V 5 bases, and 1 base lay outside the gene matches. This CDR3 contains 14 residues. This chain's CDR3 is CASSRQGAKNIQYF. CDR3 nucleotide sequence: TGTGCCAGCAGTCGACAGGGGGCCAAAAACATTCAGTACTTC.

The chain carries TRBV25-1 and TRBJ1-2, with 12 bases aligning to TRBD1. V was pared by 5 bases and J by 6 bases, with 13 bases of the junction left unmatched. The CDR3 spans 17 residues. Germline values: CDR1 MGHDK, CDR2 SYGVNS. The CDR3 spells CASSPSGDRGQMDGYTF. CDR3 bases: TGTGCCAGCAGTCCCTCGGGGGACAGGGGGCAGATGGATGGCTACACCTTC.

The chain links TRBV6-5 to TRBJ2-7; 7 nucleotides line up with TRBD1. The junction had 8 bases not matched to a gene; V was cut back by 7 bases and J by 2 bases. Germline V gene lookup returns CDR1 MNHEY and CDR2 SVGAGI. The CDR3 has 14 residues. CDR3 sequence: CASKLDRHPYEQYF. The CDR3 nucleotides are TGTGCCAGCAAACTGGACAGGCATCCCTACGAGCAGTACTTC.

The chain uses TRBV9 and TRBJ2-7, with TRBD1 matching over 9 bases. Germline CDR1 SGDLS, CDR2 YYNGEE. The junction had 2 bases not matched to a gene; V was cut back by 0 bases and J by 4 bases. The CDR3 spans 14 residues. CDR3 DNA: TGTGCCAGCAGCGTAGACAGGGGGCATTACGAGCAGTACTTC. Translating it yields CASSVDRGHYEQYF.

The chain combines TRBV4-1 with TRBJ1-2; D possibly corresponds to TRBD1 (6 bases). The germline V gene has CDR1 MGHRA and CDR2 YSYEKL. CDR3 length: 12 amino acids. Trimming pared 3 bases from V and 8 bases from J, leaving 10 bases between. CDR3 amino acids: CASSQGAGGYTF. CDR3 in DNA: TGCGCCAGCAGCCAGGGGGCCGGGGGCTACACCTTC.

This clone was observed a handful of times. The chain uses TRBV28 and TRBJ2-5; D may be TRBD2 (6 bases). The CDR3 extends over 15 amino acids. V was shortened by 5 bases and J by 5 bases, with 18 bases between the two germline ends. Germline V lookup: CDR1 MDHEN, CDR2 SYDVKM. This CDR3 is CASSGGTLARETQYF. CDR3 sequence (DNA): TGTGCCAGCAGTGGGGGGACCCTGGCGAGGGAGACCCAGTACTTC.

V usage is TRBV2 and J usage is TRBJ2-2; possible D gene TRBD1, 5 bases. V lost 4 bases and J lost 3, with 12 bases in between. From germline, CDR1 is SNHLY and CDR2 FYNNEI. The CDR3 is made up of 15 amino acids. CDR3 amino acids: CASSVAGLYTGELFF. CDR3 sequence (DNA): TGTGCCAGCAGTGTCGCAGGGCTATACACCGGGGAGCTGTTTTTT.

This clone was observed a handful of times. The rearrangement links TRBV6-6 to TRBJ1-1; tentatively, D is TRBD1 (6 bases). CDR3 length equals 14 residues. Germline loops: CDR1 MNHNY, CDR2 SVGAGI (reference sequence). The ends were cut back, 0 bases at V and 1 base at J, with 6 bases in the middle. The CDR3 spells CASSYSQGNTEAFF. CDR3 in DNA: TGTGCCAGCAGTTACTCACAGGGGAACACTGAAGCTTTCTTT.

This CDR3 is CAWKGRGSSYNEQFF. The CDR3 DNA sequence: TGTGCCTGGAAAGGCAGGGGGAGCTCCTACAATGAGCAGTTCTTC. The chain combines TRBV30 with TRBJ2-1, with 7 nucleotides matching TRBD1. V lost 4 bases, J lost 0 bases, and 6 bases stayed unmatched. This CDR3 is built from 15 residues. In germline, CDR1 is GTSNPN, CDR2 SVGIG (reference sequence). Full variable domain (missing parts from reference TRBV30 and TRBJ2-1): SQTIHQWPATLVQPVGSPLSLECTVEGTSNPNLYWYRQAAGRGLQLLFYSVGIGQISSEVPQNLSASRPQDRQFILSSKKLLLSDSGFYLCAWKGRGSSYNEQFFGPGTRLTVL.

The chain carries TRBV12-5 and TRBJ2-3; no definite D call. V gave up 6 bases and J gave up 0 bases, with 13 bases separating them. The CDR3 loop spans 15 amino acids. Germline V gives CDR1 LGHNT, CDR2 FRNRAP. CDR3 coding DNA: TGTGCTAGTGGACTGAGGCCACGTAGCACAGATACGCAGTATTTT. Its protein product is CASGLRPRSTDTQYF.

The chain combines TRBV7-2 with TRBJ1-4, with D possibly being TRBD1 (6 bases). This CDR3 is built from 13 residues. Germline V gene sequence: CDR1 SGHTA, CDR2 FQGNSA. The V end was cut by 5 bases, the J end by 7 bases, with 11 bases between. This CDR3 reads CASSPTGIEKLFF. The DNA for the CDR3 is TGTGCCAGCAGCCCAACAGGGATTGAAAAACTGTTTTTT.

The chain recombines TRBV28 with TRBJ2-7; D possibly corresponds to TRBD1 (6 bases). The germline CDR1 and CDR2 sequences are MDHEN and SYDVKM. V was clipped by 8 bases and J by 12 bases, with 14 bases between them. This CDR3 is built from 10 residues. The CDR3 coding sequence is TGTGCCAGCCAGAGGGGGATTGTGTACTTC. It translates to CASQRGIVYF.

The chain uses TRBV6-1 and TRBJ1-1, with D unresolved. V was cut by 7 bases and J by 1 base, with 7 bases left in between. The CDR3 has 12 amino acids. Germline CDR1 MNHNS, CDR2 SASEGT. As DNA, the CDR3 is TGTGCCAGCACCCTTCGGAACACTGAAGCTTTCTTT. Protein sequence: CASTLRNTEAFF.

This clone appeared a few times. CDR3 sequence reads: CAWTVNNSPLHF. The CDR3 bases are TGTGCCTGGACGGTAAATAATTCACCCCTCCACTTT. The chain employs TRBV30 and TRBJ1-6, with D unclear. This CDR3 comprises 12 residues. Looked up from germline, CDR1 is GTSNPN and CDR2 is SVGIG (reference sequence). The V end lost 4 bases, the J end lost 5 bases, and 6 bases lay between the germline ends.